A single sample is the source of the 12 T cell receptor beta chains below, sequenced in a study of shared clonotypes between healthy human individuals. Terminally differentiated effector memory CD45RA+ cells were excluded from the naive CD8 cells, which were CD45RO-negative and positively selected for CCR7. TCRdb's table, derived via immunoSEQ multiplex PCR, lists solely in-frame clones and lacks some. Of around 2,000,000 clones in the sample, about 95% are singletons; the top ten hold more than 0.95%. Material: naive CD8+ T cells sorted from blood. The source is a man aged 18 to 29 in good health.

The chain is built from TRBV7-8 and TRBJ1-1; D is ambiguous. The V and J ends lost 1 base and 3 bases respectively, with 12 bases between them. Germline loops: CDR1 SGHVS, CDR2 FQNEAQ. CDR3 length: 15 residues. CDR3 sequence: CASSLGRTAYTEAFF. The CDR3 DNA is TGTGCCAGCAGCTTAGGAAGAACAGCTTACACTGAAGCTTTCTTT.

The chain uses TRBV13 and TRBJ2-5; 11 bases fit TRBD2. In germline, CDR1 is PRHDT, CDR2 FYEKMQ (reference sequence). The CDR3 contains 19 residues. V was pared by 1 base and J by 1 base, with 11 bases of the junction left unmatched. The CDR3 DNA sequence: TGTGCCAGCAGCTTAGTGAAGGCTAGCGGGGGGCCTCTCCAAGAGACCCAGTACTTC. Amino acids: CASSLVKASGGPLQETQYF.

This chain connects TRBV27 to TRBJ2-1, with D perhaps TRBD1 (6 bases). The germline V gene encodes CDR1 MNHEY and CDR2 SMNVEV (reference sequence). Trimming removed 6 bases at V and 4 bases at J, with 16 bases between. The CDR3 consists of 15 residues. CDR3 sequence reads: CASSLRGPDYNEQFF. The CDR3 DNA sequence: TGTGCCAGCAGCCTCAGGGGACCAGATTACAATGAGCAGTTCTTC.

The rearrangement joins TRBV4-1 to TRBJ1-2, with D possibly TRBD1 on 6 matching bases. CDR1 MGHRA and CDR2 YSYEKL come from the germline V gene. Trimming stripped 0 bases from V and 5 bases from J, with 19 bases between. The CDR3 has 17 residues. The CDR3 DNA sequence: TGCGCCAGCAGCCAAGACAACCTACAGGGTTTCTATTATGGCTACACCTTC. It encodes CASSQDNLQGFYYGYTF.

The chain uses TRBV9 and TRBJ1-2; D may be TRBD1 (5 bases). Per germline, CDR1 SGDLS and CDR2 YYNGEE. The V end was cut by 0 bases, the J end by 5 bases, with 11 bases between. This CDR3 comprises 14 residues. The CDR3 protein is CASSVEGTVYGYTF. The CDR3 region has the DNA TGTGCCAGCAGCGTAGAAGGGACCGTTTATGGCTACACCTTC. The complete variable domain, with remaining parts taken from reference TRBV9 and TRBJ1-2, reads DSGVTQTPKHLITATGQRVTLRCSPRSGDLSVYWYQQSLDQGLQFLIQYYNGEERAKGNILERFSAQQFPDLHSELNLSSLELGDSALYFCASSVEGTVYGYTFGSGTRLTVV.

The chain is built from TRBV5-6 and TRBJ2-7, with D perhaps TRBD1 (7 bases). This CDR3 contains 16 residues. V lost 0 bases and J 4 bases, leaving 17 bases between the germline ends. CDR1 SGHDT and CDR2 YYEEEE come from the germline V gene. CDR3 in DNA: TGTGCCAGCAGCTTGGCCGAGAGGAGGGGGCTGTACGAGCAGTACTTC. It yields the protein CASSLAERRGLYEQYF.

V and J are TRBV15 and TRBJ2-1, with D perhaps given as TRBD1 or TRBD2 (6 bases each). CDR1 is LNHNV, CDR2 YYDKDF, per germline (reference sequence). The CDR3 is made up of 15 amino acids. The ends were cut back, 1 base at V and 2 bases at J, with 9 bases in the middle. The CDR3 reads CATSRARGAYNEQFF. CDR3 bases: TGTGCCACCAGCAGAGCAAGGGGGGCCTACAATGAGCAGTTCTTC.

The CDR3: CASSEVAGLGNQPQHF. CDR3 bases: TGTGCCAGCAGTGAAGTTGCAGGTTTAGGCAATCAGCCCCAGCATTTT. V gene TRBV6-1 combines with J gene TRBJ1-5, with D unclear. This CDR3 contains 16 residues. Germline V gene lookup returns CDR1 MNHNS and CDR2 SASEGT. Trimming stripped 1 base from V and 2 bases from J, with 12 bases between.

The rearrangement uses TRBV5-1 and TRBJ2-1, with D perhaps matching TRBD2 (6 bases). V was cut by 7 bases and J by 4 bases, with 12 bases left in between. The CDR3 is 13 residues long. CDR1 is SGHRS, CDR2 YFSETQ, per germline. The CDR3 DNA reads TGCGCCAGCCGGGCTAGCGTTTACAATGAGCAGTTCTTC. This sequence encodes CASRASVYNEQFF.

This chain links TRBV7-8 with TRBJ2-3; tentatively, D is TRBD1 or TRBD2 (5 bases each). V gave up 5 bases and J gave up 2 bases, with 14 bases separating them. This CDR3 spans 15 amino acids. CDR1 is SGHVS and CDR2 is FQNEAQ in the germline V gene. In DNA, the CDR3 is TGTGCCAGCAGCATCGGGGCAGACCACACAGATACGCAGTATTTT. It codes for CASSIGADHTDTQYF.

The gene calls are TRBV28 and TRBJ2-4, with D tentatively TRBD1 or TRBD2 (6 bases each). The V gene's germline CDR1 is MDHEN and CDR2 SYDVKM. This CDR3 is built from 14 residues. V was pared by 3 bases and J by 10 bases, with 16 bases between. The CDR3 protein is CASSLTGGAGIQYF. The DNA for the CDR3 is TGTGCCAGCAGTTTGACAGGTGGGGCGGGGATTCAGTACTTC.

The CDR3 DNA sequence: TGCGCCAGCAGCTACTCCACGCCGGTCGAGCAGTACTTC. Its protein product is CASSYSTPVEQYF. This chain links TRBV5-1 with TRBJ2-7; no definite D call. This CDR3 comprises 13 residues. V was shortened by 3 bases and J by 6 bases, with 13 bases between the two germline ends. The V gene's germline CDR1 is SGHRS and CDR2 YFSETQ.